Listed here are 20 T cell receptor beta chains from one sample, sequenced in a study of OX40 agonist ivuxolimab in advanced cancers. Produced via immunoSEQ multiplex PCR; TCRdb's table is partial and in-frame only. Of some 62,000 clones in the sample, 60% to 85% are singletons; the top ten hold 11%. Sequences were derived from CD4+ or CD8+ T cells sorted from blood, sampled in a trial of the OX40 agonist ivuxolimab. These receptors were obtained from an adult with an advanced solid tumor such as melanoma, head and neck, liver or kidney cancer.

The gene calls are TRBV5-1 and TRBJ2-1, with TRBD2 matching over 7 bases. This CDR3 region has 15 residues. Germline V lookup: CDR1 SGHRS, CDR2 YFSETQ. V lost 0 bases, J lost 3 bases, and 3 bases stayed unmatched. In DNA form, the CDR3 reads TGCGCCAGCAGCTTGGAGGGACTACACTACAATGAGCAGTTCTTC. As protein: CASSLEGLHYNEQFF.

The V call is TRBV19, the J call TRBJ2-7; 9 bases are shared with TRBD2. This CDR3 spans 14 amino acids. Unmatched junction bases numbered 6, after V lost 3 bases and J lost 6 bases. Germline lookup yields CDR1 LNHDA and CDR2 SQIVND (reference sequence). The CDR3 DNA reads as TGTGCCAGTAGTATTCTAGCGGGACCCGGCGAGCAGTACTTC. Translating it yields CASSILAGPGEQYF.

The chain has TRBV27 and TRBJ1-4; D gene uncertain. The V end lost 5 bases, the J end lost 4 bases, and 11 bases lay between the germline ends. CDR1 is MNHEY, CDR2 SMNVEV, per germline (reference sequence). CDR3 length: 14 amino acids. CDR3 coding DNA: TGTGCCAGCAGTCCCCGGGGTTTTAATGAAAAACTGTTTTTT. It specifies CASSPRGFNEKLFF.

DNA for the CDR3: TGTGCCAGCAGCGTAGATGGGACTACCTATTACGAGCAGTACTTC. It codes for CASSVDGTTYYEQYF. V gene TRBV9 combines with J gene TRBJ2-7, with TRBD2 matching 7 bases. The CDR3 runs to 15 residues. The trim removed 0 bases at V and 4 bases at J, leaving 7 bases unmatched. Germline values: CDR1 SGDLS, CDR2 YYNGEE.

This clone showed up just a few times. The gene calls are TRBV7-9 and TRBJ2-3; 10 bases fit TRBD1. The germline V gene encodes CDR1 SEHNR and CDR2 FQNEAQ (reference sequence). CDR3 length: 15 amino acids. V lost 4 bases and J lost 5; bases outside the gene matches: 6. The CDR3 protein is CASSSRQGAEDTQYF. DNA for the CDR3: TGTGCCAGCAGCTCCCGACAGGGGGCGGAAGATACGCAGTATTTT.

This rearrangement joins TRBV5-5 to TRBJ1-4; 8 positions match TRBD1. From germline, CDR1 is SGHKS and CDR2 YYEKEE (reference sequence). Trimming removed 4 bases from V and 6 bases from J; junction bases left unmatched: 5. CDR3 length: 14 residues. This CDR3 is CASSGDRMDEKLFF. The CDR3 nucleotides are TGTGCCAGCAGCGGGGACAGGATGGATGAAAAACTGTTTTTT.

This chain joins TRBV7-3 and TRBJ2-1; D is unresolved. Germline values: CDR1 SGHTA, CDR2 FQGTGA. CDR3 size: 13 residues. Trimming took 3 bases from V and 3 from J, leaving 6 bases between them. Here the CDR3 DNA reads TGTGCCAGCAGCTTGGACCACTACAATGAGCAGTTCTTC. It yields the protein CASSLDHYNEQFF.

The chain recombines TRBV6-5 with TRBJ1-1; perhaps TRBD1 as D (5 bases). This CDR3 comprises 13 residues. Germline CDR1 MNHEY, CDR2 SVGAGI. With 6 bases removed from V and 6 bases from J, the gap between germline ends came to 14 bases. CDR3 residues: CASRLPGGAEAFF. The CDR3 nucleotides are TGTGCCAGCAGACTTCCTGGGGGGGCTGAAGCTTTCTTT.

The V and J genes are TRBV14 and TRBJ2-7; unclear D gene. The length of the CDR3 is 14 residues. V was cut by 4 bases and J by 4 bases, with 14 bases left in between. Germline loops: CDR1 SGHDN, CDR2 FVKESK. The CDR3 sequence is CASSPNPAGYEQYF. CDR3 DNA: TGTGCCAGCAGCCCCAACCCGGCAGGATACGAGCAGTACTTC.

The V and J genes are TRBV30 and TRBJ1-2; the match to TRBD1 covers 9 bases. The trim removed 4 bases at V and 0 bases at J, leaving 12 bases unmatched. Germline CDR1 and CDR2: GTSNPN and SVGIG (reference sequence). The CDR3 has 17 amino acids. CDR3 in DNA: TGTGCCTGGACAGAGGGACAGGGATTTTTCGCTAACTATGGCTACACCTTC. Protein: CAWTEGQGFFANYGYTF. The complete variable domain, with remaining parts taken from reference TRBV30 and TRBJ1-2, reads SQTIHQWPATLVQPVGSPLSLECTVEGTSNPNLYWYRQAAGRGLQLLFYSVGIGQISSEVPQNLSASRPQDRQFILSSKKLLLSDSGFYLCAWTEGQGFFANYGYTFGSGTRLTVV.

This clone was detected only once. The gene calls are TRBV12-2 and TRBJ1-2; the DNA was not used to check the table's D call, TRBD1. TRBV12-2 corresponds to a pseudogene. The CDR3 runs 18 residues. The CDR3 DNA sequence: TGTGCAAGTCGCTTAACACAGGGGGCCCATTCCGTGAACTATGGCTACACCTTC. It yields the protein CASRLTQGAHSVNYGYTF.

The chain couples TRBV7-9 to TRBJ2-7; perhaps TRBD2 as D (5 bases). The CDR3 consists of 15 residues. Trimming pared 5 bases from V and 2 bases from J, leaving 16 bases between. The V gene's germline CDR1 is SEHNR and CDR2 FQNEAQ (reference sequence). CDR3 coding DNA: TGTGCCAGCAGCCCAGGAGGAAGGGTAACCTACGAGCAGTACTTC. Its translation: CASSPGGRVTYEQYF.

This CDR3 reads CASSVGPQGGTEAFF. The CDR3 DNA follows: TGTGCCAGCAGCGTAGGCCCACAGGGAGGCACTGAAGCTTTCTTT. The chain employs TRBV9 and TRBJ1-1; a weak D match, TRBD1 (6 bases). CDR3 length: 15 residues. The V and J ends lost 0 bases and 4 bases respectively, with 13 bases between them. Germline V gene sequence: CDR1 SGDLS, CDR2 YYNGEE.

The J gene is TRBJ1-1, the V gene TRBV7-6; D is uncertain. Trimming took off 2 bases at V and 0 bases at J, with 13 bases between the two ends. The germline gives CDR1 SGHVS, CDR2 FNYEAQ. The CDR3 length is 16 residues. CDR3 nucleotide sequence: TGTGCCAGCAGCTTATTACAAGGTCAGATGAACACTGAAGCTTTCTTT. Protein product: CASSLLQGQMNTEAFF.

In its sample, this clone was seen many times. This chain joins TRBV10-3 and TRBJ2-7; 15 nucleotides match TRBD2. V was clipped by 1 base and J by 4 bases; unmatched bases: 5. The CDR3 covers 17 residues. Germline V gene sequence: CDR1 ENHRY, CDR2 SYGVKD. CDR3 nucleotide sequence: TGTGCCATCAGTGAGTGGACTAGCGGGAGGGTGGGTTACGAGCAGTACTTC. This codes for CAISEWTSGRVGYEQYF.

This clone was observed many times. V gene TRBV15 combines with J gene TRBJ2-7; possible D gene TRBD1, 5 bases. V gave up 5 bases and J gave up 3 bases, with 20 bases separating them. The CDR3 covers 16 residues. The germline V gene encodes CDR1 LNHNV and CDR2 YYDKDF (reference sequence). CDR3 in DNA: TGTGCCACCAGCGGCTCTCCGACGGACATGAGCTACGAGCAGTACTTC. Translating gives CATSGSPTDMSYEQYF.

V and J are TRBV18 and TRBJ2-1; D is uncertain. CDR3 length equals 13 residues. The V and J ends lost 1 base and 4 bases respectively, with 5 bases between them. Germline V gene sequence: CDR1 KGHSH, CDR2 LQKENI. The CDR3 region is CASSPQLYNEQFF. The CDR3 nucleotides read TGTGCCAGCTCACCACAGTTATACAATGAGCAGTTCTTC. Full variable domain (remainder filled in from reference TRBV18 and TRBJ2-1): NAGVMQNPRHLVRRRGQEARLRCSPMKGHSHVYWYRQLPEEGLKFMVYLQKENIIDESGMPKERFSAEFPKEGPSILRIQQVVRGDSAAYFCASSPQLYNEQFFGPGTRLTVL.

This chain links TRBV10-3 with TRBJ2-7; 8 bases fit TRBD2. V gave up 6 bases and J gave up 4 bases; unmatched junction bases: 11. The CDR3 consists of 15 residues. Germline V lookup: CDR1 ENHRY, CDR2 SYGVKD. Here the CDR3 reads CAISREGSGTYEQYF. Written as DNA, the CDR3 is TGTGCCATCAGCCGAGAGGGTAGCGGGACGTACGAGCAGTACTTC.

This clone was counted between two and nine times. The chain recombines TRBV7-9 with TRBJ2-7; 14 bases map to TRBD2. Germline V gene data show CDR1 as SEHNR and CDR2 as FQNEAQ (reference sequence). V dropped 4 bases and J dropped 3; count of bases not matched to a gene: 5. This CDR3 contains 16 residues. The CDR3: CASSSPGLAGDYEQYF. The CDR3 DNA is TGTGCCAGCAGCTCCCCGGGACTAGCGGGAGACTACGAGCAGTACTTC.

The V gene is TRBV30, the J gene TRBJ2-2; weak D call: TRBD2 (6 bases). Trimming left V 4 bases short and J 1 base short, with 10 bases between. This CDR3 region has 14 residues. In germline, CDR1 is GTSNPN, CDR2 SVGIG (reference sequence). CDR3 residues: CAWTLGGNTGELFF. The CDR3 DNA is TGTGCCTGGACCCTGGGGGGGAACACCGGGGAGCTGTTTTTT.